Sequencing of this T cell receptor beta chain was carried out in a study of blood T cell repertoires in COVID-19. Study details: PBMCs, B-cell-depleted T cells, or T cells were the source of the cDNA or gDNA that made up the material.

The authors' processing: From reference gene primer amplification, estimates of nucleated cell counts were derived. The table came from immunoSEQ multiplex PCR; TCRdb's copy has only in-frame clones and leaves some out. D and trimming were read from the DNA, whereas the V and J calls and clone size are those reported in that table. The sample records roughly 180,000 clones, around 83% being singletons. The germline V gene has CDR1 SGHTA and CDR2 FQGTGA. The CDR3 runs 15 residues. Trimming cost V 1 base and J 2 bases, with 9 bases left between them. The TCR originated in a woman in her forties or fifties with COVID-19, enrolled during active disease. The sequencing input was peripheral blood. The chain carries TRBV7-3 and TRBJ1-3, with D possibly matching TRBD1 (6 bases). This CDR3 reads CASSLNAGAGNTIYF. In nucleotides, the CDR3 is TGTGCCAGCAGCTTAAATGCAGGGGCTGGAAACACCATATATTTT.